A selection of T cell receptor beta chains follows, all from one sample in a study of cytomegalovirus exposure and HLA in healthy donors. Using immunoSEQ multiplex PCR, the repertoire was profiled, and TCRdb retains in-frame clones only, with some absent. Altogether some 190,000 clones are present, approximately 80% being singletons, with the ten largest covering roughly 1.2%. The source material was PBMCs. The receptors were sampled from a boy younger than 10 in good health and CMV-seronegative. The CDR3 runs from the conserved cysteine through the conserved F or W. The D gene is left open where the match is weak. Clone size is not always given. Where it is, it says once, few, many or a class for expanded clones.

>TRBD2|TRBJ2-2|few|TRBV4-2
CASSWGGTGELFF
TGTGCCAGCAGTTGGGGGGGCACCGGGGAGCTGTTTTTT
>TRBD2|TRBJ2-1|.|TRBV4-3
CASSQDSSGGSYNEQFF
TGCGCCAGCAGCCAAGATTCTAGCGGGGGGTCCTACAATGAGCAGTTCTTC
>.|TRBJ1-1|once|TRBV6-5
CASSYSLFRNTEAFF
TGTGCCAGCAGTTACTCACTATTCAGGAACACTGAAGCTTTCTTT
>.|TRBJ1-2|few|TRBV10-3
CATAGEQRFYGYTF
TGTGCCACCGCGGGGGAGCAGCGCTTCTATGGCTACACCTTC
>.|TRBJ1-2|.|TRBV19
CASSKRQANYGYTF
TGTGCCAGTAGTAAGAGACAAGCCAACTATGGCTACACCTTC
>TRBD2|TRBJ2-7|.|TRBV7-2
CASSPLGGTRSEQYF
TGTGCCAGCAGCCCGCTCGGTGGGACTAGAAGCGAGCAGTACTTC
>TRBD2|TRBJ2-5|.|TRBV5-1
CASSLIGLAGGGETQYF
TGCGCCAGCAGCTTGATTGGACTAGCGGGGGGAGGGGAGACCCAGTACTTC
>.|TRBJ2-2|.|TRBV30
CAWSVPDTGELFF
TGTGCCTGGAGTGTGCCAGACACCGGGGAGCTGTTTTTT
>.|TRBJ1-2|.|TRBV29-1
CSVVDTYGYTF
TGCAGCGTCGTAGACACCTATGGCTACACCTTC
>TRBD2|TRBJ2-3|once|TRBV15
CATSSGRARTDTQYF
TGTGCCACCAGCAGCGGGAGGGCCCGGACAGATACGCAGTATTTT
>.|TRBJ2-1|once|TRBV15
CATSSNSYNEQFF
TGTGCCACCAGTTCTAATTCCTACAATGAGCAGTTCTTC
>TRBD2|TRBJ2-3|.|TRBV27
CASRDRLAGGDTQYF
TGTGCCAGCAGAGATAGACTAGCGGGTGGGGATACGCAGTATTTT
>.|TRBJ1-1|.|TRBV4-2
CASSQEGREDTEAFF
TGTGCCAGCAGCCAAGAGGGCAGGGAGGACACTGAAGCTTTCTTT
>.|TRBJ1-1|.|TRBV4-1
CASSQDPGSEAFF
TGCGCCAGCAGCCAAGATCCAGGATCTGAAGCTTTCTTT
>TRBD1|TRBJ1-4|.|TRBV28
CASSSGDSNEKLFF
TGTGCCAGCAGTTCGGGGGACAGTAATGAAAAACTGTTTTTT
>.|TRBJ1-2|.|TRBV5-6
CASSLRRTNYGYTF
TGTGCCAGCAGCCTTAGAAGAACTAACTATGGCTACACCTTC
>TRBD1|TRBJ1-2|.|TRBV5-4
CASSSGDNVPGTGNGYTF
TGTGCCAGCAGCTCGGGGGACAATGTCCCCGGGACAGGGAATGGCTACACCTTC
>.|TRBJ2-1|once|TRBV5-6
CASSHRRQAYNEQFF
TGTGCCAGCAGCCACCGGAGGCAGGCTTACAATGAGCAGTTCTTC
>.|TRBJ1-5|.|TRBV27
CASSLSWRQPQHF
TGTGCCAGCAGTTTATCCTGGAGGCAGCCCCAGCATTTT
>TRBD1|TRBJ2-6|.|TRBV30
CAWRLDRSLGGANVLTF
TGTGCCTGGAGGCTGGACAGGTCTTTAGGTGGGGCCAACGTCCTGACTTTC
>.|TRBJ1-2|.|TRBV25-1
CASSAHGGVGGYGYTF
TGTGCCAGCAGTGCCCATGGGGGGGTCGGTGGCTATGGCTACACCTTC
>TRBD2|TRBJ2-1|few|TRBV7-2
CASSLEGTRTSGTREQFF
TGTGCCAGCAGCTTAGAGGGGACGCGGACTAGCGGGACTCGTGAGCAGTTCTTC
>.|TRBJ1-2|.|TRBV27
CASSPTGANYGYTF
TGTGCCAGCAGCCCCACGGGAGCTAACTATGGCTACACCTTC
>TRBD2|TRBJ2-1|.|TRBV5-1
CASGLAGRMGDEQFF
TGCGCCAGCGGACTAGCGGGTAGGATGGGCGATGAGCAGTTCTTC
>.|TRBJ1-1|.|TRBV19
CASSIAVEATEAFF
TGTGCCAGTAGTATAGCTGTGGAGGCCACTGAAGCTTTCTTT
>.|TRBJ2-6|.|TRBV29-1
CSVAPGSGANVLAF
.
>TRBD1|TRBJ1-2|.|TRBV15
CATEGQGYGYTF
TGTGCCACCGAGGGACAGGGTTATGGCTACACCTTC
>.|TRBJ1-1|.|TRBV9
CASSGTDSLNTEAFF
TGTGCCAGCAGCGGAACGGACAGTTTGAACACTGAAGCTTTCTTT
>.|TRBJ2-3|.|TRBV7-3
CASSLLVADTQYF
TGTGCCAGCAGCTTACTAGTGGCAGATACGCAGTATTTT
>.|TRBJ2-5|.|TRBV14
CASSQSPETQYF
TGTGCCAGCAGCCAAAGCCCAGAGACCCAGTACTTC
>TRBD1|TRBJ1-4|.|TRBV5-8
CASSLGQGSEKLFF
TGTGCCAGCAGCCTCGGACAGGGTTCAGAAAAACTGTTTTTT
>.|TRBJ2-5|once|TRBV9
CASSVGGKISGSFVETQYF
TGTGCCAGCAGCGTAGGGGGAAAAATTAGCGGTTCCTTTGTGGAGACCCAGTACTTC
>.|TRBJ1-3|few|TRBV2
CASSARGNTIYF
TGTGCCAGCAGTGCCAGGGGAAACACCATATATTTT
>TRBD1|TRBJ1-2|.|TRBV6-1
CASSEYVWTGDYGYTF
TGTGCCAGCAGTGAATACGTATGGACAGGGGACTATGGCTACACCTTC
>TRBD2|TRBJ2-5|.|TRBV9
CASSPLASGRDQETQYF
TGTGCCAGCAGCCCGTTAGCTAGCGGGAGGGACCAAGAGACCCAGTACTTC